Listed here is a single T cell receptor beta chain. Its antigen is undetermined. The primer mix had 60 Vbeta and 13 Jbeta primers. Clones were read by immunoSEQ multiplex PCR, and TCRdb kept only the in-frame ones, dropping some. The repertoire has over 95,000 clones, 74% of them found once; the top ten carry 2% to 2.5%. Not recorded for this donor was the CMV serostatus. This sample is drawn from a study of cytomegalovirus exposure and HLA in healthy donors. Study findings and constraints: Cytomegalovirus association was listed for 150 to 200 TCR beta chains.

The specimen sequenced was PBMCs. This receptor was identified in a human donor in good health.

The CDR3 bases are TGTGCCTGGAGCCCCCGGGGTAGCGGGGGAGCCTACGAGCAGTACTTC. Protein product: CAWSPRGSGGAYEQYF. V gene TRBV30 combines with J gene TRBJ2-7; TRBD2 matches 9 bases. The CDR3 runs 16 residues. V lost 3 bases and J lost 2; bases outside the gene matches: 11. Germline V lookup: CDR1 GTSNPN, CDR2 SVGIG (reference sequence).